The T cell receptor (beta chain) described here comes from a study of T cells in localized non-small cell lung cancer. Study outcomes and limitations: The study detected a median roughly 50 of the top 100 tumor clones in adjacent lung. Compared with tumor, uninvolved adjacent lung displayed greater T cell clonality, ranking highest overall. With higher T cell density in blood came longer overall survival.

Germline CDR1 reads WSHSY; CDR2 reads SAAADI. This CDR3 has 13 amino acids. Trimming stripped 5 bases from V and 5 bases from J, with 12 bases between. TCRdb keeps only in-frame clones here, not all; method: immunoSEQ multiplex PCR. This sample carries 25,000 to 30,000 clones, 84% of them seen once, and the ten largest clones take about 5.3%. This clone was observed a single time. Its antigen is currently unknown. The sample was peripheral blood mononuclear cells, taken before any cancer treatment. The sequence came from a man aged 40 to 69 with stage III lung adenocarcinoma. The J gene is TRBJ2-5, the V gene TRBV10-2; D perhaps matches TRBD2 (7 bases). The CDR3 sequence is CASSPGGGETQYF. The CDR3 nucleotides read TGCGCCAGCAGTCCGGGGGGCGGGGAGACCCAGTACTTC.